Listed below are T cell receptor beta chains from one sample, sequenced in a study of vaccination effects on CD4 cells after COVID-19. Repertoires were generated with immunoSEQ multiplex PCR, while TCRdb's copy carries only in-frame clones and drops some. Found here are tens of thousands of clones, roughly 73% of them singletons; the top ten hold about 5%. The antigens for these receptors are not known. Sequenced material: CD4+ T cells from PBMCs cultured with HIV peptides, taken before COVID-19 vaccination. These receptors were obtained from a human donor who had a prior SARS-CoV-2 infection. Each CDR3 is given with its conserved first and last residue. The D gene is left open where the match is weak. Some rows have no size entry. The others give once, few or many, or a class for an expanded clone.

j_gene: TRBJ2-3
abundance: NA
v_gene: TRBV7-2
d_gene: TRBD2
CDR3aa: CASSLVGTSVWGTDTQYF
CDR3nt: TGTGCCAGCAGCTTAGTCGGGACTAGCGTTTGGGGGACAGATACGCAGTATTTT

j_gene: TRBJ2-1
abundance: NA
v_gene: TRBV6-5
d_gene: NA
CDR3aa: CASSYSVLAPEFF
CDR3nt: TGTGCCAGCAGTTATTCGGTTCTAGCGCCTGAGTTCTTC

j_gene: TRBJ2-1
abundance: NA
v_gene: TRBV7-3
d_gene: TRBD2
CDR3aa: CASSQLAGSYNEQFF
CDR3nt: TGTGCCAGCAGCCAACTAGCGGGATCCTACAATGAGCAGTTCTTC

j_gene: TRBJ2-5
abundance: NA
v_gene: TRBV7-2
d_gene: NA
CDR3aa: CASSLSGHAQYF
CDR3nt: TGTGCCAGCAGCTTATCGGGACACGCTCAGTACTTC

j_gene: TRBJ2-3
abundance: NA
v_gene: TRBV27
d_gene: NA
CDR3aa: CASHRADTDTQYF
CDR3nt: TGTGCCAGCCACAGGGCCGACACAGATACGCAGTATTTT

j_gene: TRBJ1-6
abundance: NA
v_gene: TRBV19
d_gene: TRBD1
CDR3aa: CASSIDRAWGGSSPLHF
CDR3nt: TGTGCCAGTAGTATCGACAGGGCTTGGGGAGGGAGTTCACCCCTCCACTTT

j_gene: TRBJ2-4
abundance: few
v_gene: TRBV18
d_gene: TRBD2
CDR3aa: CASSPGLAGVGAIQYF
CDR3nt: TGTGCCAGCTCACCAGGACTAGCGGGAGTTGGTGCGATTCAGTACTTC

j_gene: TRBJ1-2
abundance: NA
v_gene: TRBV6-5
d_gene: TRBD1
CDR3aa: CASSKTRTGGYGYTF
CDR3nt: TGTGCCAGCAGCAAGACTCGGACAGGGGGGTATGGCTACACCTTC

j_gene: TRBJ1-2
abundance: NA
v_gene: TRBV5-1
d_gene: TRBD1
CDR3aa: CASSGRDRGQDYGYTF
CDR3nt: TGCGCCAGCAGCGGGAGGGACAGGGGTCAGGACTATGGCTACACCTTC

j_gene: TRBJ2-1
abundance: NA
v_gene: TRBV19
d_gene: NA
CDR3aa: CASSPIDEQFF
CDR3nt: TGTGCCAGTAGCCCCATCGATGAGCAGTTCTTC

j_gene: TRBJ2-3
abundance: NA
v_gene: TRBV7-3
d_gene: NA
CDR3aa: CASSLTGLGTTTDTQYF
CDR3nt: TGTGCCAGCAGCTTAACGGGGTTGGGCACCACCACAGATACGCAGTATTTT

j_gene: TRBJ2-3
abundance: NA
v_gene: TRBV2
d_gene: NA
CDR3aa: CASTMGTVTQYF
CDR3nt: TGTGCCAGCACCATGGGGACTGTCACGCAGTATTTT